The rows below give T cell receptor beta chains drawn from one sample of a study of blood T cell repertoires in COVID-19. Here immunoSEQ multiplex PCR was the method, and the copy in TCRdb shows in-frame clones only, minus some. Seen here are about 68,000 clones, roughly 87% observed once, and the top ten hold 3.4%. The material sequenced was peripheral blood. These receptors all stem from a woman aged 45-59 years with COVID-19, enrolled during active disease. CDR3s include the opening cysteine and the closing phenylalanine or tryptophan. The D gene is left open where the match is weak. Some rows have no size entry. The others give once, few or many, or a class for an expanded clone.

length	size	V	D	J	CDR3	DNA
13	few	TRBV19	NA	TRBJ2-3	CASSQGLTDTQYF	TGTGCCAGTTCACAGGGTTTAACAGATACGCAGTATTTT
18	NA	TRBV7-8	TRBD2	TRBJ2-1	CASSYFSPMTSGAREQFF	TGTGCCAGCAGCTATTTCTCCCCTATGACTAGCGGGGCCCGGGAGCAGTTCTTC
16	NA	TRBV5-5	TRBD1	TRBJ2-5	CASTQEGTGGYETQYF	TGTGCCAGCACCCAGGAGGGAACAGGGGGATACGAGACCCAGTACTTC
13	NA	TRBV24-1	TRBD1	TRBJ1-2	CATSLGGAYGYTF	TGTGCCACCAGTCTAGGGGGCGCCTATGGCTACACCTTC
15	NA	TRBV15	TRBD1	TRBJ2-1	CATSAGDSTLNEQFF	TGTGCCACCAGCGCTGGGGACAGTACCCTCAATGAGCAGTTCTTC
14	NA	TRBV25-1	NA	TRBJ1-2	CASSAGGDNYGYTF	TGTGCCAGCAGTGCCGGGGGAGACAACTATGGCTACACCTTC
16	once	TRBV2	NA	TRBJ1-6	CASSVRRSSYNSPLHF	TGTGCCAGCAGTGTACGGCGGAGCTCCTATAATTCACCCCTCCACTTT
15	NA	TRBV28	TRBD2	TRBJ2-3	CASSFAGASTDTQYF	TGTGCCAGCAGTTTCGCGGGAGCCAGCACAGATACGCAGTATTTT
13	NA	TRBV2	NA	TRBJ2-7	CASRVAFTYEQYF	TGTGCCAGCAGGGTGGCATTCACCTACGAGCAGTACTTC
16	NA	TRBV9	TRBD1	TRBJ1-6	CASSFAGGSYNSPLHF	TGTGCCAGCAGCTTCGCAGGGGGCTCCTATAATTCACCCCTCCACTTT
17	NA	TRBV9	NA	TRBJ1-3	CASSVAQTDQFGNTIYF	TGTGCCAGCAGCGTAGCTCAGACAGACCAGTTTGGAAACACCATATATTTT
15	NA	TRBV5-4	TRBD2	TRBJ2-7	CASSLFRTSGHEQYF	TGTGCCAGCAGCTTGTTCCGGACTAGCGGGCACGAGCAGTACTTC
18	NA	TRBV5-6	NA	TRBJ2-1	CASSGDWSGLFSYNEQFF	TGTGCCAGCAGCGGGGACTGGTCAGGGCTGTTCTCCTACAATGAGCAGTTCTTC
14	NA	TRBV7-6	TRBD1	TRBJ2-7	CASSSRDRGYEQYF	TGTGCCAGCAGCTCACGGGACAGGGGTTACGAGCAGTACTTC